This T cell receptor (beta chain) came from a study of CD4 T cells in relation to SARS-CoV-2 and coronaviruses. In the case of this clone: The antigen remains unidentified.

The CDR3 has 13 amino acids. V was cut by 1 base and J by 7 bases, with 10 bases left in between. In germline, CDR1 is SGHNT, CDR2 YENEEA. Method: immunoSEQ multiplex PCR; TCRdb's copy keeps in-frame clones and lacks some. Among some 19,000 clones, about three quarters were seen once, and the ten largest hold roughly 25%. Before the COVID-19 pandemic, during about 2010-2018, CD4+ T cells were taken from unexposed donors. After about 10 days of culture, CD4+ T cells were isolated. Cells permitting, SARS-CoV-2 S/N and four cold-coronavirus spikes were tested on unexposed-donor CD4+ T cells. The genes are TRBV11-3 and TRBJ2-5; D may correspond to TRBD1 or TRBD2 (5 bases each). This clonotype was sampled from a human donor in good health. Source material: CD4+ T cells from PBMCs, cultured in vitro. CDR3 bases: TGTGCCAGCAGCTTAGGGGGACGGGGGACCCAGTACTTC. Translating it yields CASSLGGRGTQYF. Supplemented by reference TRBV11-3 and TRBJ2-5, the full variable domain reads EAGVVQSPRYKIIEKKQPVAFWCNPISGHNTLYWYLQNLGQGPELLIRYENEEAVDDSQLPKDRFSAERLKGVDSTLKIQPAELGDSAVYLCASSLGGRGTQYFGPGTRLLVL.